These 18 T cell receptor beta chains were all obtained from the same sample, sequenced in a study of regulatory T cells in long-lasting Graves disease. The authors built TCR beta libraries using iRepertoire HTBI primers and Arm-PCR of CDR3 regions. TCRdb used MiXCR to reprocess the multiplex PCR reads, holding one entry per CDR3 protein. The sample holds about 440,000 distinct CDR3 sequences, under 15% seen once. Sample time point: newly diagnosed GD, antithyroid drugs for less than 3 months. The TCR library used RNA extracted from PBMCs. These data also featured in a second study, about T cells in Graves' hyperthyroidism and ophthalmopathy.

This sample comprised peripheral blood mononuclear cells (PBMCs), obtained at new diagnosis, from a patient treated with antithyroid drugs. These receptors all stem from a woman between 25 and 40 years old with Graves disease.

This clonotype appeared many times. This chain's CDR3 is CAWSANSGRTYNEQFF. In nucleotides, the CDR3 is TGTGCCTGGAGCGCGAATAGCGGGAGGACCTACAATGAGCAGTTCTTC. J is TRBJ2-1 and V is TRBV30; 10 bases align to TRBD2. The CDR3 is 16 residues long. Trimming removed 3 bases from V and 2 bases from J; junction bases left unmatched: 7. Germline V gene sequence: CDR1 GTSNPN, CDR2 SVGIG (reference sequence).

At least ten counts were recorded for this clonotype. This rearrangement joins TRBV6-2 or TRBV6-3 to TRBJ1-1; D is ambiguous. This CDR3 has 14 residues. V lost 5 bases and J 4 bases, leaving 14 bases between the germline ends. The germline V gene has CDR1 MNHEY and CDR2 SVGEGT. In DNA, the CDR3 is TGTGCCAGCAGTCAGTCCGGGGAAGGCACTGAAGCTTTCTTT. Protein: CASSQSGEGTEAFF.

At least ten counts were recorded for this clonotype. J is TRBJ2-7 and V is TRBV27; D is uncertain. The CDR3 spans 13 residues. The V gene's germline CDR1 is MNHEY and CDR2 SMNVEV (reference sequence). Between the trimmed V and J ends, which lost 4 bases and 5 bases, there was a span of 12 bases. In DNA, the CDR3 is TGTGCCAGCAGTTCTTGGGGTAGGGACGAGCAGTACTTC. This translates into CASSSWGRDEQYF.

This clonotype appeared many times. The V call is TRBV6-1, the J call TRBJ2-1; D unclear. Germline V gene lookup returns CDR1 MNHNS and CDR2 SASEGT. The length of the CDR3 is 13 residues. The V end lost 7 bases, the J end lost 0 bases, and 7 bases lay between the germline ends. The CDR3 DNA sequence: TGTGCCAGCACAGAAAGCTCCTACAATGAGCAGTTCTTC. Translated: CASTESSYNEQFF.

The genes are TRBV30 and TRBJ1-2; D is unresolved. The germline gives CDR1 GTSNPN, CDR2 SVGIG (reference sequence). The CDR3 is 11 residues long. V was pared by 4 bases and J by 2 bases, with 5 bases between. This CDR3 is CAWTRNYGYTF. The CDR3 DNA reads TGTGCCTGGACCAGGAACTATGGCTACACCTTC.

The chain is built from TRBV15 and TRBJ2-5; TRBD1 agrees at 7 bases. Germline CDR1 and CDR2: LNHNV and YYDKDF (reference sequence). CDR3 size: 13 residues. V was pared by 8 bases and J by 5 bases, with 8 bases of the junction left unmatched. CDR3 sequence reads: CATSGGNRETQYF. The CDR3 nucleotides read TGTGCCACCTCAGGGGGAAACCGGGAGACCCAGTACTTC.

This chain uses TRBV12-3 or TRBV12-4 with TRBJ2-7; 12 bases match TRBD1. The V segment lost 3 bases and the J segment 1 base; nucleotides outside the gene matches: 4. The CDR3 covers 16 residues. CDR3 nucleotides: TGTGCCAGCAGTTTCCGGGACAGGGGGCATTCCTACGAGCAGTACTTC. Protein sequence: CASSFRDRGHSYEQYF.

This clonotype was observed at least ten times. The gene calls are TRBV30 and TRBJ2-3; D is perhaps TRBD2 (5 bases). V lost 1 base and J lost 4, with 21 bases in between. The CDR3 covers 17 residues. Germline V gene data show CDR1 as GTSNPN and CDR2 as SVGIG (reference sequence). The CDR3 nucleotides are TGTGCCTGGAGTGGTCTGAGGCTAGCCTTGGTCCCAGATACGCAGTATTTT. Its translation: CAWSGLRLALVPDTQYF.

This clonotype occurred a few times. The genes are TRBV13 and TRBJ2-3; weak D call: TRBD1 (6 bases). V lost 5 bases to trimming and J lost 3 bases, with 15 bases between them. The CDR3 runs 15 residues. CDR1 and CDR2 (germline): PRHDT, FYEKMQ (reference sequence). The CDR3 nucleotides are TGTGCCAGCAGCCAGGTGTGGACAGCGACAGATACGCAGTATTTT. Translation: CASSQVWTATDTQYF.

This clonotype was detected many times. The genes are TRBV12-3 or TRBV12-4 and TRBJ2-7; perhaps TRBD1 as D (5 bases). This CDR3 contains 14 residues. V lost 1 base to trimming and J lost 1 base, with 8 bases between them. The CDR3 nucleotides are TGTGCCAGCAGTTTAGGCCGACAGTCCTACGAGCAGTACTTC. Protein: CASSLGRQSYEQYF.

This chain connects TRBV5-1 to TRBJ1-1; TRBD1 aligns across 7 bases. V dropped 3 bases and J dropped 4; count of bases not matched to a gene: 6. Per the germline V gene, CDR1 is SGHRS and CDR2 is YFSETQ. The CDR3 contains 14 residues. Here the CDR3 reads CASSYGDSSTEAFF. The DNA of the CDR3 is TGCGCCAGCAGCTACGGGGACAGTTCCACTGAAGCTTTCTTT.

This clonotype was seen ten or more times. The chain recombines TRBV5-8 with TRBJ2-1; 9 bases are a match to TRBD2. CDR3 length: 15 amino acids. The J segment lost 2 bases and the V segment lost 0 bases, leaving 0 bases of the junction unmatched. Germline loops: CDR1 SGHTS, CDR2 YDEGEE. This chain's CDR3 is CASSLGLAAYNEQFF. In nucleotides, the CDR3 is TGTGCCAGCAGCTTGGGACTAGCGGCCTACAATGAGCAGTTCTTC. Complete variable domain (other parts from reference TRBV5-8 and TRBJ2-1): EAGVTQSPTHLIKTRGQQATLRCSPISGHTSVYWYQQALGLGLQFLLWYDEGEERNRGNFPPRFSGRQFPNYSSELNVNALELEDSALYLCASSLGLAAYNEQFFGPGTRLTVL.

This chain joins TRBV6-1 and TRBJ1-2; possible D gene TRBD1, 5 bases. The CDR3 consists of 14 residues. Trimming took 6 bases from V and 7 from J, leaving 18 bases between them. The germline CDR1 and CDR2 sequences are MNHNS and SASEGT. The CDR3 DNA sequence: TGTGCCAGCAGGACCGTTCGGGGCGGGGGTGGCTACACCTTC. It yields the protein CASRTVRGGGGYTF.

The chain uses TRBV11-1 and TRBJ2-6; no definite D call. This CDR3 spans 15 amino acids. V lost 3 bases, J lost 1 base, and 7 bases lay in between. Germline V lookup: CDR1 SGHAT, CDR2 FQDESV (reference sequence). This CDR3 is CASSFIRSGANVLTF. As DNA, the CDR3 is TGTGCCAGCAGCTTCATCCGTTCTGGGGCCAACGTCCTGACTTTC.

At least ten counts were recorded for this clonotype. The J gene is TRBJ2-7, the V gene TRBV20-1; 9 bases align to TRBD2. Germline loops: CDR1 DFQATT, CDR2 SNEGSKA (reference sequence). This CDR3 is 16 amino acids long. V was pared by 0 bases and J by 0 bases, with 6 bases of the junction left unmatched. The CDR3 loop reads CSARDLASGVSYEQYF. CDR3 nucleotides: TGCAGTGCTAGAGATCTGGCTAGCGGGGTCTCCTACGAGCAGTACTTC.

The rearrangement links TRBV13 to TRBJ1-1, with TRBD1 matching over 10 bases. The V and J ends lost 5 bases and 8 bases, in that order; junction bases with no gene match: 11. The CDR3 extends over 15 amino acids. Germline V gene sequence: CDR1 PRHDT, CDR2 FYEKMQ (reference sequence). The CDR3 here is CASSMLGQGGPEAFF. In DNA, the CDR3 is TGTGCCAGCAGCATGCTTGGACAGGGGGGCCCCGAAGCTTTCTTT.

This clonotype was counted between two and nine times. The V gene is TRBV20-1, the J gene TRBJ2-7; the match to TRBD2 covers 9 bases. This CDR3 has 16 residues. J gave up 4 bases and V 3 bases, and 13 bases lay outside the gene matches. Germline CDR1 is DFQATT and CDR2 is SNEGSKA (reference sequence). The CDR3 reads CSASGVLAGILYEQYF. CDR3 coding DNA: TGCAGTGCTAGTGGGGTACTAGCGGGCATCCTTTACGAGCAGTACTTC.

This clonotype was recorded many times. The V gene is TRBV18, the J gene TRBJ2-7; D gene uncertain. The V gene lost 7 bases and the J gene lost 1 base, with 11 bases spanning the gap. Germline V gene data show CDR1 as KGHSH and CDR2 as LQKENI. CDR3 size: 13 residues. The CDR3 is CASLKGPSYEQYF. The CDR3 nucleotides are TGTGCCAGCTTAAAAGGGCCATCCTACGAGCAGTACTTC.